These T cell receptor beta chains were read from a single sample in a study of blood T cell repertoires in COVID-19. Sequenced by immunoSEQ multiplex PCR; TCRdb stores in-frame clones only, minus some. Of 250,000 to 350,000 clones listed, 90% are singletons. The sequenced sample consisted of PBMCs or T cells enriched from blood (not recorded which). Receptor source: a woman aged 18-29 years with acute COVID-19. The CDR3 runs from the conserved cysteine through the conserved F or W. Fields, in order: J gene, D gene, clone size, V gene, CDR3 protein, CDR3 DNA. D genes are given only for firm matches. Not every row has a clone size; where given, it reads once, few, many or a size class.

TRBJ2-3	-	-	TRBV19	CASSQTGGVGPTDTQYF	TGTGCCAGTAGTCAAACCGGGGGAGTGGGCCCCACAGATACGCAGTATTTT
TRBJ2-5	TRBD1	-	TRBV28	CASSSQGASLQTQYF	TGTGCCAGCAGCTCACAGGGGGCCAGTCTACAGACCCAGTACTTC
TRBJ2-3	-	once	TRBV9	CASSEGQSSTDTQYF	TGTGCCAGCAGCGAAGGACAAAGCTCAACAGATACGCAGTATTTT
TRBJ1-4	TRBD1	-	TRBV11-2	CASSSLQGPNEKLFF	TGTGCCAGCAGCTCGTTACAGGGGCCTAATGAAAAACTGTTTTTT
TRBJ1-1	-	-	TRBV11-2	CASSRRGAGNTEAFF	TGTGCCAGCAGCCGCCGGGGGGCTGGGAACACTGAAGCTTTCTTT
TRBJ2-5	-	few	TRBV5-1	CASSSLSRGLTEETQYF	TGCGCCAGCAGCTCGTTAAGTCGGGGACTCACCGAAGAGACCCAGTACTTC
TRBJ2-1	TRBD1	-	TRBV7-2	CASSFSLDRVLNEQFF	TGTGCCAGCAGCTTCTCCTTGGACAGGGTTTTAAATGAGCAGTTCTTC
TRBJ1-2	TRBD1	-	TRBV3-1/TRBV3-2	CASSSRTGGANYGYTF	TGTGCCAGCAGCTCCAGGACAGGCGGTGCTAACTATGGCTACACCTTC
TRBJ2-7	TRBD2	-	TRBV27	CASSRDYDYSGSRGAYEQYF	TGTGCCAGCAGTCGCGACTATGACTATAGCGGGAGTCGAGGCGCCTACGAGCAGTACTTC
TRBJ2-7	-	-	TRBV28	CASSPRYGPPEQYF	TGTGCCAGCAGTCCCCGGTATGGTCCACCCGAGCAGTACTTC
TRBJ2-7	-	-	TRBV11-2	CASSSTREQYF	TGTGCCAGCAGCTCCACGCGCGAGCAGTACTTC
TRBJ2-1	TRBD2	few	TRBV13	CASSLRFRGLAGSGPSYNEQFF	TGTGCCAGCAGCTTAAGGTTTCGCGGACTAGCGGGATCTGGACCGTCCTACAATGAGCAGTTCTTC
TRBJ1-1	-	-	TRBV28	CASSAAWGVNTEAFF	TGTGCCAGCAGTGCGGCGTGGGGGGTTAACACTGAAGCTTTCTTT
TRBJ1-4	-	-	TRBV25-1	CASSESRQTTNEKLFF	TGTGCCAGCAGTGAATCAAGACAGACAACTAATGAAAAACTGTTTTTT
TRBJ2-1	-	-	TRBV4-2	CASSHPSAPSYNEQFF	TGTGCCAGCAGCCATCCTAGCGCCCCCTCCTACAATGAGCAGTTCTTC
TRBJ1-5	TRBD1	-	TRBV19	CATGRDRGSASNQPQHF	TGTGCTACTGGCCGGGACAGGGGGTCGGCTAGCAATCAGCCCCAGCATTTT
TRBJ1-1	-	-	TRBV3-1/TRBV3-2	CASSKQSKGAEAFF	TGTGCCAGCAGTAAGCAATCGAAGGGGGCTGAAGCTTTCTTT
TRBJ1-1	-	-	TRBV11-3	CASSSRTPTNTEAFF	TGTGCCAGCAGCTCCCGGACACCCACGAACACTGAAGCTTTCTTT
TRBJ1-2	TRBD1	once	TRBV5-6	CASSLLAIRDRAYGYTF	TGTGCCAGCAGCTTGTTGGCTATCCGGGACAGGGCCTATGGCTACACCTTC
TRBJ1-4	-	-	TRBV27	CASSPRAPSRGEKLFF	TGTGCCAGCAGTCCTCGGGCCCCTAGTCGAGGGGAAAAACTGTTTTTT
TRBJ2-5	TRBD2	-	TRBV24-1	CATSDRAGAQTQYF	TGTGCCACCAGTGACCGGGCGGGAGCCCAGACCCAGTACTTC
TRBJ2-2	TRBD1	-	TRBV6-6	CASSKQGAGGELFF	TGTGCCAGCAGTAAACAGGGGGCTGGCGGGGAGCTGTTTTTT
TRBJ2-6	TRBD1	-	TRBV5-1	CASSYTGTEVSGANVLTF	TGCGCCAGCAGCTATACCGGGACAGAGGTTTCCGGGGCCAACGTCCTGACTTTC
TRBJ1-5	-	-	TRBV29-1	CSAVPGPGRPQHF	TGCAGCGCGGTTCCGGGCCCAGGGCGGCCCCAGCATTTT
TRBJ2-4	TRBD1	once	TRBV11-2	CASSGGQGHDGNIQYF	TGTGCCAGCAGCGGAGGACAGGGTCATGACGGAAACATTCAGTACTTC
TRBJ1-5	-	-	TRBV6-5	CASSLQVSNQPQHF	TGTGCCAGCAGTTTACAGGTCAGCAATCAGCCCCAGCATTTT
TRBJ1-2	-	-	TRBV24-1	CATSDPNSGVGYTF	TGTGCCACCAGTGACCCTAACTCAGGGGTTGGCTACACCTTC
TRBJ1-4	-	-	TRBV19	CASSIVQTREKLFF	TGTGCCAGTAGTATAGTACAGACGCGTGAAAAACTGTTTTTT
TRBJ2-1	-	-	TRBV4-1	CASSASFGQFF	TGCGCCAGCAGCGCCAGTTTTGGGCAGTTCTTC
TRBJ2-7	-	-	TRBV28	CASMKGVEQYF	TGTGCCAGCATGAAAGGGGTCGAGCAGTACTTC
TRBJ1-1	TRBD1	-	TRBV29-1	CSVRPGQINTEAFF	TGCAGCGTTCGACCGGGACAGATTAACACTGAAGCTTTCTTT
TRBJ1-4	TRBD1	once	TRBV15	CATSRDFAGGEEKLFF	TGTGCCACCAGCAGAGACTTTGCAGGGGGTGAAGAAAAACTGTTTTTT
TRBJ2-5	TRBD2	-	TRBV28	CASTETGLAGGETQYF	TGTGCCAGCACCGAAACGGGTCTAGCGGGAGGAGAGACCCAGTACTTC
TRBJ2-7	TRBD2	-	TRBV4-1	CASSQDGLAGSLGYEQYF	TGCGCCAGCAGCCAAGATGGGCTAGCGGGATCTCTTGGCTACGAGCAGTACTTC
TRBJ2-5	TRBD2	-	TRBV2	CASSLAGVVSIETQYF	TGTGCCAGCAGTTTAGCGGGAGTAGTTTCGATAGAGACCCAGTACTTC